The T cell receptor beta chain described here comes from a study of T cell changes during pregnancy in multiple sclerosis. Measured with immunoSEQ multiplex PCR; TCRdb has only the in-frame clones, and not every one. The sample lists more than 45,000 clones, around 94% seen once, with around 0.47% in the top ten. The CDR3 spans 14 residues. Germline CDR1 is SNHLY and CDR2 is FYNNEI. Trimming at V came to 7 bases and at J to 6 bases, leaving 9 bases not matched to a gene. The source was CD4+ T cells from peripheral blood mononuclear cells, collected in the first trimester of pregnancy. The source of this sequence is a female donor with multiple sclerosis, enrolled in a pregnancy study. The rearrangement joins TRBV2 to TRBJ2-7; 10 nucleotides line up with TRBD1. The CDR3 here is CASTGRQGAGEQYF. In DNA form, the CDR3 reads TGTGCCAGCACGGGTAGACAGGGGGCTGGCGAGCAGTACTTC.